Listed here are 5 T cell receptor beta chains from one sample, sequenced in a study of control samples from healthy donors and cancer patients. Libraries were prepared by immunoSEQ multiplex PCR; TCRdb keeps only in-frame clonotypes and omits some of them. The sample includes about 170,000 clones, 90% to 95% of them seen just once. Input material: blood. Source of these receptors: a woman aged 55-70 years in good health.

CDR3: CASSITGDGYTF. CDR3 in DNA: TGTGCCAGCAGCATAACAGGGGACGGCTACACCTTC. The J gene is TRBJ1-2, the V gene TRBV5-6; 7 bases match TRBD1. CDR3 length equals 12 residues. The V segment lost 4 bases and the J segment 8 bases; nucleotides outside the gene matches: 5. In germline, CDR1 is SGHDT, CDR2 YYEEEE.

The chain links TRBV23-1 to TRBJ2-7, with D possibly TRBD2 on 5 matching bases. TRBV23-1 is an ORF for which the function is uncertain. The CDR3 spans 13 residues. V lost 8 bases and J lost 8, with 19 bases in between. This chain's CDR3 is CASEFSVRAKQYF. The CDR3 nucleotides read TGCGCCAGCGAATTCTCGGTGAGGGCCAAGCAGTACTTC.

The V and J genes are TRBV5-4 and TRBJ1-4; TRBD1 might be the D (6 bases). The germline V gene encodes CDR1 SGHNT and CDR2 YYREEE (reference sequence). Trimming took off 1 base at V and 4 bases at J, with 14 bases between the two ends. The CDR3 runs 16 residues. In DNA, the CDR3 is TGTGCCAGCAGCTTGTCAGGGCGAGGGGGTAATGAAAAACTGTTTTTT. Encoded protein: CASSLSGRGGNEKLFF.

This clone was picked up one time. The chain employs TRBV7-6 and TRBJ2-3, with no clear D. V was clipped by 0 bases and J by 4 bases, with 8 bases between them. The germline gives CDR1 SGHVS, CDR2 FNYEAQ. The CDR3 is made up of 14 amino acids. The CDR3 here is CASSLAGWADTQYF. As DNA, the CDR3 is TGTGCCAGCAGCTTAGCGGGGTGGGCAGATACGCAGTATTTT. The full variable domain, with the rest looked up from reference TRBV7-6 and TRBJ2-3, is GAGVSQSPRYKVTKRGQDVALRCDPISGHVSLYWYRQALGQGPEFLTYFNYEAQQDKSGLPNDRFSAERPEGSISTLTIQRTEQRDSAMYRCASSLAGWADTQYFGPGTRLTVL.

This clone has only a few counts. The J gene is TRBJ1-4, the V gene TRBV10-2, with no clear D. The germline CDR1 and CDR2 sequences are WSHSY and SAAADI. The CDR3 has 15 residues. Trimming shortened V by 4 bases and J by 0 bases, and 9 bases separated the two germline ends. The CDR3 DNA follows: TGCGCCAGCAGTGGGACGGGCGCAACTAATGAAAAACTGTTTTTT. Encoded protein: CASSGTGATNEKLFF.